This entry lists 5 T cell receptor beta chains sequenced from one sample in a study of T cell responses to AZD1222 COVID-19 vaccine. Sequenced by immunoSEQ multiplex PCR; TCRdb stores in-frame clones only, minus some. The sample includes 130,000 to 150,000 clones, 75% to 85% of them seen just once. The source material was peripheral blood, sampled on day 0 of MenACWY control vaccination. All receptors come from an adult in good health.

The chain has TRBV4-1 and TRBJ1-1; weak D call: TRBD1 (6 bases). V shed 1 base and J shed 7 bases, with 10 bases lying between them. The CDR3 covers 13 residues. Germline CDR1 and CDR2: MGHRA and YSYEKL. CDR3 coding DNA: TGCGCCAGCAGCCAAGCCGGACAGCTTGAAGCTTTCTTT. Translated: CASSQAGQLEAFF.

The gene calls are TRBV5-8 and TRBJ2-2; D gene uncertain. CDR1 SGHTS and CDR2 YDEGEE come from the germline V gene. Trimming removed 5 bases at V and 0 bases at J, with 8 bases between. The CDR3 runs 14 residues. As DNA, the CDR3 is TGTGCCAGCAGTTTTGGTCCGAACACCGGGGAGCTGTTTTTT. Encoded protein: CASSFGPNTGELFF.

This chain uses TRBV5-6 with TRBJ1-2; 7 nucleotides match TRBD1. CDR3 length equals 17 residues. The V and J ends lost 3 bases and 7 bases, in that order; junction bases with no gene match: 18. Germline V gene data show CDR1 as SGHDT and CDR2 as YYEEEE. CDR3 DNA: TGTGCCAGCAGCTCAGCCCGACAGGGTGGATTTATAGGTGGCTACACCTTC. Protein sequence: CASSSARQGGFIGGYTF.

This sequence joins TRBV9 and TRBJ2-4, with 13 bases matching TRBD2. The CDR3 consists of 18 residues. Trimming at V came to 4 bases and at J to 3 bases, leaving 10 bases not matched to a gene. Germline CDR1 reads SGDLS; CDR2 reads YYNGEE. CDR3 coding DNA: TGTGCCAGCAGCCCCGGGACTAGCGGGGCCTGGGGCAAAAACATTCAGTACTTC. It yields the protein CASSPGTSGAWGKNIQYF.

This clone was seen more than once but under ten times. The V call is TRBV27, the J call TRBJ2-1; no reliable D call. The V gene's germline CDR1 is MNHEY and CDR2 SMNVEV (reference sequence). There are 11 residues in the CDR3. V dropped 7 bases and J dropped 5 bases, with 6 bases sitting between them. The CDR3 DNA reads as TGTGCCAGCAAGTCTCACAATGAGCAGTTCTTC. It specifies CASKSHNEQFF.